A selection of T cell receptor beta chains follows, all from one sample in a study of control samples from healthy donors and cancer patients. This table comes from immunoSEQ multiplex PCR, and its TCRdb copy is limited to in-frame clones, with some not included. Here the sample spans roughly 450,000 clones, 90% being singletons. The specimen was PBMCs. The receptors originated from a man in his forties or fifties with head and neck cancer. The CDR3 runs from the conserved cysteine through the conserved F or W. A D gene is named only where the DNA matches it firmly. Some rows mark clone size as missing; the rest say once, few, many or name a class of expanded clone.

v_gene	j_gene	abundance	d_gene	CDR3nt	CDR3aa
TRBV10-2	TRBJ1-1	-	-	TGCGCCAGCAGTGATAATCCGTGGGGGATGAACACTGAAGCTTTCTTT	CASSDNPWGMNTEAFF
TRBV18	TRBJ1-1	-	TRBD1	TGTGCCAGCTCACCGACAGGGAGGAACACTGAAGCTTTCTTT	CASSPTGRNTEAFF
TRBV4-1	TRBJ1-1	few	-	TGCGCCAGCAGCCAAGATCAGGGATATATGAACACTGAAGCTTTCTTT	CASSQDQGYMNTEAFF
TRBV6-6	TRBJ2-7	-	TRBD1	TGTGCCAGCAGTCTCTCCTACCGGGACAGGGTCTTTCGGGGCAGTTACGAGCAGTACTTC	CASSLSYRDRVFRGSYEQYF
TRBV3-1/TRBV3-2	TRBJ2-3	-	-	TGTGCCAGCAGCCAAGCGTCGGGGGCCGGCACAGATACGCAGTATTTT	CASSQASGAGTDTQYF
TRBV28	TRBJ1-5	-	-	TGTGCCAGCAGATCAGGTAACCAGCCCCAGCATTTT	CASRSGNQPQHF
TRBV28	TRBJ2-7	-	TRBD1	TGTGCCAGCCGATCCGGGACAGGGATTGTTGAGCAGTACTTC	CASRSGTGIVEQYF
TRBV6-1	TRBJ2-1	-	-	TGTGCCAGCAGTGAACCCCCAGACTACAATGAGCAGTTCTTC	CASSEPPDYNEQFF
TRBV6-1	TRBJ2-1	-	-	TGTGCCAGCAGTGGCAAATCGTCCGGGAGTATGTTAACCTACAATGAGCAGTTCTTC	CASSGKSSGSMLTYNEQFF
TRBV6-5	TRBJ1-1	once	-	TGTGCCAGCAGGAGGGAGGGTAGCACTGAAGCTTTCTTT	CASRREGSTEAFF
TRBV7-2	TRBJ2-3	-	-	TGTGCCAGCAGCGCAGTCAGTAGCACAGATACGCAGTATTTT	CASSAVSSTDTQYF